This T cell receptor beta chain was profiled in a study of T cell responses to AZD1222 COVID-19 vaccine. Assay: immunoSEQ multiplex PCR; the TCRdb copy retains only in-frame clones and omits some. Here the sample spans 130,000 or so clones, over 85% being singletons. The CDR3 runs 15 residues. Trimming cost V 2 bases and J 1 base; bases outside gene matches: 2. CDR1 and CDR2 (germline): SGHTA, FQGTGA. Regarding the study as a whole: Reportedly, nearly half of unique spike TCRs recognized epitopes outside B.1.351/B.1.1.7 mutations.

Remarks on this clone: Its antigen is not known.

Here the sequenced sample was peripheral blood, taken on day 0 of MenACWY control vaccination. V gene TRBV7-3 combines with J gene TRBJ2-3, with 8 bases identical to TRBD2. The TCR sequence derives from an adult in good health. The CDR3 reads CASSLLAGRTDTQYF. The CDR3 bases are TGTGCCAGCAGCTTACTAGCGGGCCGCACAGATACGCAGTATTTT.